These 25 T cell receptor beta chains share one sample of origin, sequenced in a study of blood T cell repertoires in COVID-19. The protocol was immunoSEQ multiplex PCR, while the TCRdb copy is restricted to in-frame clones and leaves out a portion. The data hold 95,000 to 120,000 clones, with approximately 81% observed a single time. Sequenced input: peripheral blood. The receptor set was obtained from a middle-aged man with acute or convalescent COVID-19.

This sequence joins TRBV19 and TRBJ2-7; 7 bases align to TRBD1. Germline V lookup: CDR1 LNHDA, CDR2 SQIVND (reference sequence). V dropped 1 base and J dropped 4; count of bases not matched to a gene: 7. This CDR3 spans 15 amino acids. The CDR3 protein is CASSIAGGQVYEQYF. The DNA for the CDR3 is TGTGCCAGTAGTATAGCCGGAGGACAGGTGTACGAGCAGTACTTC.

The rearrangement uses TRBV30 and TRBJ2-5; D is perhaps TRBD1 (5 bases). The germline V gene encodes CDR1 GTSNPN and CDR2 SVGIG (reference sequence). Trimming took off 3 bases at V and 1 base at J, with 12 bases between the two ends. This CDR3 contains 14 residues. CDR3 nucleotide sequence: TGTGCCTGGAGGTCTAGGGGCCTCCAAGAGACCCAGTACTTC. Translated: CAWRSRGLQETQYF.

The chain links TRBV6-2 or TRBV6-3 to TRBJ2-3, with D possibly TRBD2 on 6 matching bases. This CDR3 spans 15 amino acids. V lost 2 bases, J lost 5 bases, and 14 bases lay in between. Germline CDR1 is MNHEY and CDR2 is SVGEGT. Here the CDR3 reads CASSYGGEGGDTQYF. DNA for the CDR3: TGTGCCAGCAGTTACGGCGGGGAAGGAGGAGATACGCAGTATTTT.

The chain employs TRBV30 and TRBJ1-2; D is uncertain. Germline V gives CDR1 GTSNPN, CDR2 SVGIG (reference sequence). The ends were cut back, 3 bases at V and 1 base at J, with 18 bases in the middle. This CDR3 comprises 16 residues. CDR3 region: CAWRPTELRGNYGYTF. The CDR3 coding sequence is TGTGCCTGGAGGCCCACGGAGCTGCGGGGTAACTATGGCTACACCTTC.

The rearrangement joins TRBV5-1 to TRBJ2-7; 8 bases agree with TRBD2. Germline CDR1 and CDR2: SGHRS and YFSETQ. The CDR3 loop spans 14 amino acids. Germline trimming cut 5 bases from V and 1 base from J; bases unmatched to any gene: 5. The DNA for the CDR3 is TGCGCCAGCAGTTTGACTAGCGCGTCCTACGAGCAGTACTTC. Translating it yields CASSLTSASYEQYF.

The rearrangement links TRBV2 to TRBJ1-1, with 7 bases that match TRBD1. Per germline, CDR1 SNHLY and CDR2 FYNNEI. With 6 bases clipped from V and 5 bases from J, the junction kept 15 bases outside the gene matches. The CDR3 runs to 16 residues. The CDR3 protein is CASRPTGDPWETEAFF. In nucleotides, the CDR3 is TGTGCCAGCAGACCCACAGGGGATCCTTGGGAGACTGAAGCTTTCTTT.

CDR3 amino acids: CASSVMTGNTGELFF. The DNA for the CDR3 is TGTGCCAGCAGCGTAATGACAGGGAACACCGGGGAGCTGTTTTTT. The chain links TRBV27 to TRBJ2-2, with D possibly TRBD1 on 6 matching bases. CDR1 and CDR2 from the germline V gene are MNHEY and SMNVEV (reference sequence). Trimming removed 6 bases from V and 1 base from J, with 12 bases in between. CDR3 length: 15 residues.

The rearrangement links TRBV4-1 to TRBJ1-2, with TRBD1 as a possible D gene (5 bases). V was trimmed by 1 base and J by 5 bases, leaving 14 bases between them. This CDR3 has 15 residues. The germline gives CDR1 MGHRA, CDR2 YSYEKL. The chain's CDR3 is CASSQGAGTHYGYTF. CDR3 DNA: TGCGCCAGCAGCCAAGGGGCAGGGACTCATTATGGCTACACCTTC.

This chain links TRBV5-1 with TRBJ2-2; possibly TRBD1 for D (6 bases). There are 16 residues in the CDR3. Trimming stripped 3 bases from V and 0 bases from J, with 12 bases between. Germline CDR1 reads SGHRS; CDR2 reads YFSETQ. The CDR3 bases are TGCGCCAGCAGCTGGGCCACAGGGCCGAACACCGGGGAGCTGTTTTTT. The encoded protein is CASSWATGPNTGELFF.

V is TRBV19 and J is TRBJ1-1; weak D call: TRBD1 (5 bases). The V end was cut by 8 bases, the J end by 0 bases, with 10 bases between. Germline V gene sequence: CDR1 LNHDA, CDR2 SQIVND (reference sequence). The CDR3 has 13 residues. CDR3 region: CASSDRLNTEAFF. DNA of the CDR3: TGTGCCAGTTCAGACAGACTGAACACTGAAGCTTTCTTT.

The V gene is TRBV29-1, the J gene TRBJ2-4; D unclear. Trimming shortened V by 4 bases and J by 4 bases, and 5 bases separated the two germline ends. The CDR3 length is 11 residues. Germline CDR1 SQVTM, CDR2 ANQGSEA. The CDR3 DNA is TGCAGCGTTGTCAGGAAAAACATTCAGTACTTC. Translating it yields CSVVRKNIQYF.

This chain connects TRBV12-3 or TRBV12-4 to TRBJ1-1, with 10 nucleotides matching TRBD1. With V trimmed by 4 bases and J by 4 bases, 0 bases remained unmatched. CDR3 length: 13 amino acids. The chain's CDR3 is CASSWTGGTEAFF. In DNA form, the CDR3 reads TGTGCCAGCAGTTGGACAGGGGGCACTGAAGCTTTCTTT.

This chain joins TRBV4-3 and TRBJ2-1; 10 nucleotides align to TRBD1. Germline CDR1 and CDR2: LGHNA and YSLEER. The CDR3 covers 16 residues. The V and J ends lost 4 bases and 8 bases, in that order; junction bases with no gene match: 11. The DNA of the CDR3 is TGCGCCAGCAGCCTGTACGGGACAGGGGTGGGCGATGAGCAGTTCTTC. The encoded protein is CASSLYGTGVGDEQFF.

Here the CDR3 DNA reads TGTGCCTGGAGTGTAGGTTTAGGTAGCGGGCTCACCTACGAGCAGTACTTC. Translating it yields CAWSVGLGSGLTYEQYF. The chain uses TRBV30 and TRBJ2-7; 7 bases are a match to TRBD2. With V trimmed by 0 bases and J by 2 bases, 13 bases remained unmatched. This CDR3 comprises 17 residues. Germline V gives CDR1 GTSNPN, CDR2 SVGIG (reference sequence).

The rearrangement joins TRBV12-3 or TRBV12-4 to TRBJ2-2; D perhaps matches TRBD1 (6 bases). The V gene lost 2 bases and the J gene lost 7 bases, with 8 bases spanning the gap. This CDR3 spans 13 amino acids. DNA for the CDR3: TGTGCCAGCAGTTTACCAGGGGTCGGGGAGCTGTTTTTT. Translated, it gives CASSLPGVGELFF.

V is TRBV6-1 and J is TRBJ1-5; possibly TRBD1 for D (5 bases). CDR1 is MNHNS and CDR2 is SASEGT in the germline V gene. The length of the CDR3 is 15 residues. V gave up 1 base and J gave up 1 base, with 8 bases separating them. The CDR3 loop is CASSEGGGSNQPQHF. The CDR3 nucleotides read TGTGCCAGCAGTGAAGGGGGGGGAAGCAATCAGCCCCAGCATTTT.

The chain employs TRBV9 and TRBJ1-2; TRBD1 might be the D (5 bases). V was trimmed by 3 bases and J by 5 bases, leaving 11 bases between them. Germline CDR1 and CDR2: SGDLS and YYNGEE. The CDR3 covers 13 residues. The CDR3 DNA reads TGTGCCAGCAGCGCGACAGAGCATTATGGCTACACCTTC. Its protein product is CASSATEHYGYTF. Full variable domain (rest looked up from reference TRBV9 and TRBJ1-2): DSGVTQTPKHLITATGQRVTLRCSPRSGDLSVYWYQQSLDQGLQFLIQYYNGEERAKGNILERFSAQQFPDLHSELNLSSLELGDSALYFCASSATEHYGYTFGSGTRLTVV.

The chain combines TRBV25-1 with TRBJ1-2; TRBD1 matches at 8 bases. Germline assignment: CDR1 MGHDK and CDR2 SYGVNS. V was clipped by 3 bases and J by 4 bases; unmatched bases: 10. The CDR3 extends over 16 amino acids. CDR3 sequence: CASSDTIGDRSYGYTF. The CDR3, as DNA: TGTGCCAGCAGTGACACCATTGGGGACAGGAGCTATGGCTACACCTTC.

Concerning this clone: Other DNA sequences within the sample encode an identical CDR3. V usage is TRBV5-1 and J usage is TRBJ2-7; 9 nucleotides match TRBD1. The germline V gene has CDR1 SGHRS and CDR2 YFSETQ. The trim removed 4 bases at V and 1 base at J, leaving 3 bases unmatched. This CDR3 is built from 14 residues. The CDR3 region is CASSPGQGSYEQYF. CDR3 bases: TGCGCCAGCAGCCCCGGACAGGGGTCCTACGAGCAGTACTTC. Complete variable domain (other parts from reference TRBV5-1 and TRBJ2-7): KAGVTQTPRYLIKTRGQQVTLSCSPISGHRSVSWYQQTPGQGLQFLFEYFSETQRNKGNFPGRFSGRQFSNSRSEMNVSTLELGDSALYLCASSPGQGSYEQYFGPGTRLTVT.

The DNA of the CDR3 is TGTGCCAGCAGCCCGGGGACAGGGCTTCACACCGGGGAGCTGTTTTTT. This gives the protein CASSPGTGLHTGELFF. The rearrangement links TRBV5-4 to TRBJ2-2; 9 nucleotides agree with TRBD1. Germline V gene lookup returns CDR1 SGHNT and CDR2 YYREEE (reference sequence). J was trimmed by 3 bases and V by 4 bases; bases with no gene match: 7. The CDR3 spans 16 residues. The whole variable domain, filled in from reference TRBV5-4 and TRBJ2-2, reads ETGVTQSPTHLIKTRGQQVTLRCSSQSGHNTVSWYQQALGQGPQFIFQYYREEENGRGNFPPRFSGLQFPNYSSELNVNALELDDSALYLCASSPGTGLHTGELFFGEGSRLTVL.

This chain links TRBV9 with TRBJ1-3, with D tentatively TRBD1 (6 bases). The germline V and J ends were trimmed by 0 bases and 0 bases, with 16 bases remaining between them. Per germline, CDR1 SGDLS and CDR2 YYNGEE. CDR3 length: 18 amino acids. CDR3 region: CASSVDLSRGYSGNTIYF. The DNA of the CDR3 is TGTGCCAGCAGCGTAGACCTCTCAAGGGGGTACTCTGGAAACACCATATATTTT.

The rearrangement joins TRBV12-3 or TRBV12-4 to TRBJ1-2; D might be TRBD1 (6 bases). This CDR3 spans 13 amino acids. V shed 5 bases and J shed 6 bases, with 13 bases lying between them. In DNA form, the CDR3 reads TGTGCCAGCAGTCCCACAGGGTTGGATGGCTACACCTTC. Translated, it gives CASSPTGLDGYTF.

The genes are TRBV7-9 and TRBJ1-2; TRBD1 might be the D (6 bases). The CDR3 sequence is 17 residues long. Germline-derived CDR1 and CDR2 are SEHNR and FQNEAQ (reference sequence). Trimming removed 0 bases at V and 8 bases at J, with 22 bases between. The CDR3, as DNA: TGTGCCAGCAGCTTAGCGCTCGCACAGGGAAAATTAGAGGGCTACACCTTC. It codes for CASSLALAQGKLEGYTF.

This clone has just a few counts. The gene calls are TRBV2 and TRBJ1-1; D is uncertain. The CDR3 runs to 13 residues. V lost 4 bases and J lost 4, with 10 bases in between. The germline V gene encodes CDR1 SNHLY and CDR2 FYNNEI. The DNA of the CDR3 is TGTGCCAGCAGTGTCCTCCGGGGCACTGAAGCTTTCTTT. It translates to CASSVLRGTEAFF.

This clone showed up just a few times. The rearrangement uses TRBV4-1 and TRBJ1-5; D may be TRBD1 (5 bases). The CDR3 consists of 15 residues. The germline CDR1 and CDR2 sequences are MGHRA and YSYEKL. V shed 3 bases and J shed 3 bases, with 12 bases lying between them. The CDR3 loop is CASSQFAGNNQPQHF. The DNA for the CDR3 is TGCGCCAGCAGCCAGTTCGCAGGGAACAATCAGCCCCAGCATTTT.